This entry features one T cell receptor (beta chain) sequence. RNA was extracted with the RNeasy kit, and a quantity of roughly 0.45 to 1 ug was reverse transcribed using random hexamers. It was immunoSEQ multiplex PCR that amplified TCR beta CDR3 across 54 Vbeta and 13 Jbeta. TCRdb processed the immunoSEQ multiplex PCR reads anew with MiXCR; each CDR3 protein has one entry. The data contain about 130,000 distinct CDR3 sequences, roughly 96% of them singletons. The source of the sample is a study of CD8 T cells in Susac syndrome. From blood CD8+ and CD4+ T cells, the TCR beta chain was sequenced. The CD8+ and CD4+ T cells were negatively isolated, with the TEMRA cells enriched by FACS. The CDR3 has 14 amino acids. The V gene lost 1 base and the J gene lost 10 bases, with 17 bases spanning the gap. In germline, CDR1 is SGHRS, CDR2 YFSETQ.

This clonotype was obtained from a human donor in good health. This chain connects TRBV5-1 to TRBJ2-5, with D perhaps given as TRBD1 or TRBD2 (5 bases each). Sequencing was performed on CD4+ T cells from PBMCs. CDR3 sequence: CASSLTGTGRDQYF. The CDR3 DNA reads as TGCGCCAGCAGCTTGACCGGGACGGGCCGGGACCAGTACTTC.